Sequencing of this T cell receptor (beta chain) was carried out in a study of cytomegalovirus exposure and HLA in healthy donors. Details on this clone: Its antigen is as yet unknown.

The germline V gene encodes CDR1 LNHDA and CDR2 SQIVND (reference sequence). The CDR3 contains 15 residues. V lost 3 bases and J 0 bases, leaving 10 bases between the germline ends. PCR involved 60 Vbeta and 13 Jbeta primers. Using immunoSEQ multiplex PCR, the repertoire was profiled, and TCRdb retains in-frame clones only, with some absent. Counted here are some 200,000 clones, around 75% occurring once; the ten biggest clones make up approximately 2.6%. Broader study findings: About 87% or about 30% of the time was how often most TCR beta V segments were productive, according to an earlier analysis. TCR association rates varied by HLA locus in a later analysis, with DRB1 highest and HLA-C lowest. Among TCR beta chains, those listed as cytomegalovirus-associated numbered fewer than 200.

The sequence derives from a female donor in good health and CMV-seronegative. The sequencing sample was made of PBMCs. The chain uses TRBV19 and TRBJ2-3; the D gene is possibly TRBD1 (5 bases). CDR3 sequence: CASSIRQSSTDTQYF. CDR3 bases: TGTGCCAGTAGTATCAGACAGAGTAGCACAGATACGCAGTATTTT.